These 28 T cell receptor beta chains share one sample of origin, sequenced in a study of cytomegalovirus exposure and HLA in healthy donors. The PCR had 60 Vbeta and 13 Jbeta primers. Measured with immunoSEQ multiplex PCR; TCRdb has only the in-frame clones, and not every one. The data contain 200,000 to 250,000 clones, about 80% of them seen just once; the ten biggest clones take up around 2.8%. The sample consisted of PBMCs. These receptors originate from a woman between 55 and 75 years old in good health and CMV-seropositive.

Comments on this clone: The junction and the germline gene differ at one end; a read error may be behind it. This chain joins TRBV6-1 and TRBJ1-5; 12 nucleotides match TRBD1. The germline CDR1 and CDR2 sequences are MNHNS and SASEGT. CDR3 size: 14 residues. CDR3 in DNA: TGTGCCAGCAGTGAAGGCGGGACAGGGGGCGGCGAGAATTTT. Its protein product is CASSEGGTGGGENF.

CDR3 in DNA: TGTGCCAGCAGCATACCCACACGACCCAGGGGCTATAATTCACCCCTCCACTTT. Protein product: CASSIPTRPRGYNSPLHF. The genes are TRBV21-1 and TRBJ1-6; TRBD1 reflects the table's D call only, with no check against the DNA. TRBV21-1 is marked as a pseudogene. This CDR3 spans 18 amino acids.

This chain connects TRBV5-1 to TRBJ2-5; 9 bases match TRBD2. The CDR3 is 16 amino acids. With 3 bases clipped from V and 5 bases from J, the junction kept 11 bases outside the gene matches. Germline CDR1 SGHRS, CDR2 YFSETQ. The CDR3: CASSYGASGARETQYF. CDR3 bases: TGCGCCAGCAGCTACGGGGCTAGCGGGGCCCGGGAGACCCAGTACTTC.

This clone was seen once. The chain couples TRBV4-1 to TRBJ1-1; D call uncertain. Trimming took 7 bases from V and 4 from J, leaving 25 bases between them. CDR3 length equals 17 residues. CDR1 MGHRA and CDR2 YSYEKL come from the germline V gene. CDR3 sequence reads: CASTYPGRKSYGTEAFF. The CDR3 region has the DNA TGCGCCAGCACTTACCCGGGGAGGAAAAGTTATGGCACTGAAGCTTTCTTT.

The genes are TRBV2 and TRBJ2-5; D gene uncertain. The CDR3 has 11 residues. V was clipped by 11 bases and J by 1 base, with 8 bases between them. Germline V CDR1 and CDR2: SNHLY, FYNNEI. Written as DNA, the CDR3 is TGTGCCGCGGCGGCCCAAGAGACCCAGTACTTC. As protein: CAAAAQETQYF. Full variable domain (rest looked up from reference TRBV2 and TRBJ2-5): EPEVTQTPSHQVTQMGQEVILRCVPISNHLYFYWYRQILGQKVEFLVSFYNNEISEKSEIFDDQFSVERPDGSNFTLKIRSTKLEDSAMYFCAAAAQETQYFGPGTRLLVL.

The chain has TRBV2 and TRBJ2-1, with TRBD2 as a possible D gene (5 bases). The CDR3 has 15 residues. The ends were cut back, 6 bases at V and 0 bases at J, with 12 bases in the middle. Germline V gene data show CDR1 as SNHLY and CDR2 as FYNNEI. The CDR3 region has the DNA TGTGCCAGCAGCCTTTTGGGGAGCTCCTACAATGAGCAGTTCTTC. As protein: CASSLLGSSYNEQFF. Drawing the rest from reference TRBV2 and TRBJ2-1, the complete variable domain is EPEVTQTPSHQVTQMGQEVILRCVPISNHLYFYWYRQILGQKVEFLVSFYNNEISEKSEIFDDQFSVERPDGSNFTLKIRSTKLEDSAMYFCASSLLGSSYNEQFFGPGTRLTVL.

The rearrangement uses TRBV7-3 and TRBJ2-1, with TRBD2 matching over 9 bases. V lost 0 bases and J lost 2; bases outside the gene matches: 2. The CDR3 totals 16 residues. In germline, CDR1 is SGHTA, CDR2 FQGTGA. CDR3: CASSLTSGGTYNEQFF. CDR3 DNA sequence: TGTGCCAGCAGCTTAACTAGCGGGGGAACCTACAATGAGCAGTTCTTC.

The chain uses TRBV9 and TRBJ2-1; TRBD2 agrees at 7 bases. The V gene end was trimmed by 7 bases and the J gene end by 2 bases; junction bases not matched to a gene: 0. The CDR3 length is 12 residues. The germline V gene has CDR1 SGDLS and CDR2 YYNGEE. CDR3 DNA sequence: TGTGCCAGCGGGAGGGCCTACAATGAGCAGTTCTTC. Translating it yields CASGRAYNEQFF.

This sequence joins TRBV7-8 and TRBJ1-2; D is possibly TRBD1 (6 bases). This CDR3 region has 16 residues. Trimming removed 0 bases at V and 3 bases at J, with 14 bases between. Germline CDR1 is SGHVS and CDR2 is FQNEAQ. CDR3 residues: CASSLASKKGDYGYTF. In DNA, the CDR3 is TGTGCCAGCAGCTTAGCGAGTAAAAAGGGGGACTATGGCTACACCTTC.

The chain joins TRBV6-6 to TRBJ2-7; 8 nucleotides align to TRBD2. V was pared by 2 bases and J by 4 bases, with 4 bases of the junction left unmatched. The CDR3 totals 14 residues. CDR1 MNHNY and CDR2 SVGAGI come from the germline V gene (reference sequence). The CDR3 spells CASSYGTSSYEQYF. The DNA for the CDR3 is TGTGCCAGCAGTTACGGGACTAGTAGTTACGAGCAGTACTTC.

V and J are TRBV21-1 and TRBJ2-7; the DNA was not compared with TRBD1, the D call given in the table. TRBV21-1 is a recognized pseudogene. The CDR3 loop spans 15 amino acids. The CDR3 DNA sequence: TGTGCCAGCAGCAAAGCCGGGGACAGTGTCTACGAGCAGTACTTC. Protein: CASSKAGDSVYEQYF.

The J gene is TRBJ2-7, the V gene TRBV29-1; 10 bases align to TRBD1. V lost 8 bases to trimming and J lost 3 bases; unmatched junction nucleotides: 7. This CDR3 has 13 residues. Germline values: CDR1 SQVTM, CDR2 ANQGSEA. The CDR3 nucleotides are TGCAGCCCCCCCGGGACAGGGGACTACGAGCAGTACTTC. Translating it yields CSPPGTGDYEQYF.

V is TRBV6-1 and J is TRBJ1-2; D might be TRBD1 (5 bases). V shed 8 bases and J shed 4 bases, with 14 bases lying between them. The CDR3 runs to 13 residues. CDR1 and CDR2 (germline): MNHNS, SASEGT. CDR3 in DNA: TGTGCCAGCGTAGGGGCCACCCTCTATGGCTACACCTTC. Protein sequence: CASVGATLYGYTF.

The V gene is TRBV6-5, the J gene TRBJ1-5; the match to TRBD1 covers 7 bases. Germline loops: CDR1 MNHEY, CDR2 SVGAGI. The CDR3 contains 14 residues. The J segment lost 5 bases and the V segment lost 4 bases, leaving 5 bases of the junction unmatched. The CDR3 nucleotides are TGTGCCAGCAGTTCCGGGACAGATTATCAGCCCCAGCATTTT. Protein: CASSSGTDYQPQHF.

The chain combines TRBV29-1 with TRBJ1-1; 7 nucleotides agree with TRBD1. V shed 7 bases, J shed 0 bases, and the junction held 5 bases outside the gene matches. Germline CDR1 and CDR2: SQVTM and ANQGSEA. The CDR3 has 13 amino acids. CDR3 region: CSATGNMNTEAFF. Here the CDR3 DNA reads TGCAGCGCGACAGGGAACATGAACACTGAAGCTTTCTTT.

The J gene is TRBJ1-2, the V gene TRBV6-1; 11 nucleotides match TRBD1. Germline V gene data show CDR1 as MNHNS and CDR2 as SASEGT. After removal of 8 bases from V and 8 bases from J, the junction contained 7 bases not matched to a gene. The CDR3 consists of 13 residues. CDR3 amino acids: CASGTGGLRGYTF. CDR3 nucleotide sequence: TGTGCCAGCGGGACAGGGGGTCTTCGCGGCTACACCTTC.

The chain uses TRBV6-5 and TRBJ1-2; possibly TRBD1 for D (5 bases). V gave up 6 bases and J gave up 7 bases, with 15 bases separating them. The CDR3 sequence is 13 residues long. Per the germline V gene, CDR1 is MNHEY and CDR2 is SVGAGI. CDR3 sequence: CASRAEGRSGYTF. CDR3 coding DNA: TGTGCCAGCAGGGCGGAGGGGCGCAGTGGCTACACCTTC.

This CDR3 is CASSIQESNEQYF. The CDR3 DNA is TGCGCCAGCAGCATACAGGAGAGCAACGAGCAGTACTTC. The chain is built from TRBV5-1 and TRBJ2-7, with a possible D match to TRBD1 (5 bases). Looked up from germline, CDR1 is SGHRS and CDR2 is YFSETQ. The CDR3 has 13 residues. The V end lost 4 bases, the J end lost 5 bases, and 13 bases lay between the germline ends.

The V and J genes are TRBV6-6 and TRBJ2-1; the match to TRBD2 covers 9 bases. This CDR3 contains 14 residues. The germline CDR1 and CDR2 sequences are MNHNY and SVGAGI (reference sequence). After removal of 1 base from V and 7 bases from J, the junction contained 2 bases not matched to a gene. The CDR3 region has the DNA TGTGCCAGCAGTTACTTGCGGGAGGGTAATGAGCAGTTCTTC. Its translation: CASSYLREGNEQFF.

The chain combines TRBV2 with TRBJ2-5; D might be TRBD2 (5 bases). The CDR3 consists of 13 residues. Looked up from germline, CDR1 is SNHLY and CDR2 is FYNNEI. The V end was cut by 6 bases, the J end by 1 base, with 9 bases between. The CDR3 region is CASSPSSQETQYF. CDR3 coding DNA: TGTGCCAGCAGCCCTAGCAGCCAAGAGACCCAGTACTTC.

The genes are TRBV7-9 and TRBJ2-1; D unresolved. The CDR3 contains 15 residues. CDR1 SEHNR and CDR2 FQNEAQ come from the germline V gene (reference sequence). Trimming cost V 5 bases and J 8 bases, with 19 bases left between them. The chain's CDR3 is CASSLSLVRYDEQFF. The CDR3 DNA sequence: TGTGCCAGCAGCCTTTCGTTAGTGAGGTACGATGAGCAGTTCTTC.

The rearrangement uses TRBV11-2 and TRBJ2-7, with unresolved D. The germline CDR1 and CDR2 sequences are SGHAT and FQNNGV. V dropped 5 bases and J dropped 0 bases, with 11 bases sitting between them. The CDR3 extends over 14 amino acids. The CDR3 sequence is CASSPSWSSYEQYF. The CDR3 DNA reads as TGTGCCAGCAGCCCCAGCTGGAGCTCCTACGAGCAGTACTTC.

This clone has a single count. V is TRBV18 and J is TRBJ1-3; D unclear. V lost 2 bases and J 1 base, leaving 9 bases between the germline ends. The CDR3 is 15 residues long. Germline V lookup: CDR1 KGHSH, CDR2 LQKENI. The CDR3 spells CASSPFERSGNTIYF. The CDR3 DNA reads TGTGCCAGCTCACCATTTGAGAGGTCTGGAAACACCATATATTTT.

This clone was seen only once. The V call is TRBV4-3, the J call TRBJ2-1, with D hard to call. V was cut by 0 bases and J by 10 bases, with 13 bases left in between. Germline-derived CDR1 and CDR2 are LGHNA and YSLEER. The CDR3 contains 14 residues. The CDR3, as DNA: TGCGCCAGCAGCCAAGATCGGTTCTTGTCAGAGCAGTTCTTC. Its protein product is CASSQDRFLSEQFF.

A word on this clone: One end of the junction does not line up with germline, which may come from a read error. The gene calls are TRBV6-4 and TRBJ1-6; no clear D gene. The CDR3 runs to 13 residues. CDR1 is MRHNA and CDR2 is SNTAGT in the germline V gene. The CDR3: CDNRLAYNSPLHF. The CDR3 bases are TGCGACAATCGTCTGGCCTATAATTCACCCCTCCACTTT.

This chain uses TRBV6-1 with TRBJ1-2, with 10 bases identical to TRBD1. CDR3 length: 15 residues. With V trimmed by 2 bases and J by 6 bases, 6 bases remained unmatched. Germline V lookup: CDR1 MNHNS, CDR2 SASEGT. The CDR3 loop is CASSEPGTGANGYTF. The CDR3 nucleotides are TGTGCCAGCAGTGAACCCGGGACAGGGGCTAATGGCTACACCTTC.

The rearrangement joins TRBV19 to TRBJ2-1, with no clear D. The CDR3 consists of 16 residues. CDR1 is LNHDA, CDR2 SQIVND, per germline (reference sequence). The germline V and J ends were trimmed by 3 bases and 4 bases, with 16 bases remaining between them. The CDR3 DNA reads as TGTGCCAGTAGTATTTCGGCCTCCCGGGTTTACAATGAGCAGTTCTTC. Translated, it gives CASSISASRVYNEQFF.

The DNA for the CDR3 is TGTGCCAGCAGTCCCCCCGGGACAGGGAACAATGAGCAGTTCTTC. It is translated as CASSPPGTGNNEQFF. The chain carries TRBV27 and TRBJ2-1; 9 bases are shared with TRBD1. V shed 5 bases and J 5 bases; nucleotides not matched to a gene: 7. Looked up from germline, CDR1 is MNHEY and CDR2 is SMNVEV (reference sequence). There are 15 residues in the CDR3.